This T cell receptor beta chain was captured by sequencing in a study of blood T cell repertoires in COVID-19. Study-wide context: Sources were T cells, B-cell-depleted T cells, or PBMCs; the material itself was cDNA or gDNA.

The CDR3 loop spans 15 amino acids. The germline gives CDR1 SNHLY, CDR2 FYNNEI. Trimming took off 3 bases at V and 2 bases at J, with 11 bases between the two ends. Repertoires were generated with immunoSEQ multiplex PCR, while TCRdb's copy carries only in-frame clones and drops some. The top ten clones hold roughly 2.1% of a sample with some 47,000 clones, roughly 86% of them seen once. The sequenced sample consisted of peripheral blood. V is TRBV2 and J is TRBJ1-3; D is possibly TRBD1 (5 bases). This sequence originates from a woman aged 55 to 70 with acute or convalescent COVID-19. The CDR3: CASSERDFPGNTIYF. The CDR3 DNA is TGTGCCAGCAGTGAGAGGGACTTCCCTGGAAACACCATATATTTT.